Listed here are 9 T cell receptor beta chains from one sample, sequenced in a study of blood T cells in healthy people across ages. Through a sample-barcoded 5' primer and a J-beta primer mix, a second PCR was run for about 7 to 12 cycles. From the 5' RACE reads, TCRdb called clonotypes with MiXCR, one entry per CDR3 protein. The data contain some 640,000 distinct CDR3 sequences, less than 35% of them singletons. The specimen sequenced was blood. The receptors here all came from a woman aged 80 or over in good health.

A note on this clonotype: A clone one base away is much larger, so this may be a read error. This sequence joins TRBV20-1 and TRBJ2-5; 7 bases line up with TRBD2. Germline CDR1 reads DFQATT; CDR2 reads SNEGSKA (reference sequence). The CDR3 consists of 14 residues. The CDR3 sequence: CSASIGLGRETRYF. For the CDR3, the DNA is TGCAGTGCTAGTATCGGCCTGGGGCGGGAGACCCGGTACTTC.

In regard to this clonotype: Just one base apart from a much larger clone, this may be a read error. V gene TRBV28 combines with J gene TRBJ2-3; 8 nucleotides match TRBD2. With 11 bases clipped from V and 4 bases from J, the junction kept 11 bases outside the gene matches. CDR1 MDHEN and CDR2 SYDVKM come from the germline V gene. This CDR3 contains 14 residues. The CDR3 sequence is CAGTTGGTADTQYF. The CDR3, as DNA: TGTGCCGGCACTACGGGGGGGACCGCAGATACGCAGTATTTT.

This clonotype was seen a few times. The chain employs TRBV6-5 and TRBJ1-1, with D possibly matching TRBD1 (6 bases). V was pared by 2 bases and J by 1 base, with 8 bases between. The CDR3 spans 14 residues. Germline assignment: CDR1 MNHEY and CDR2 SVGAGI. CDR3 protein: CASSYDRWNTEAFF. The CDR3 bases are TGTGCCAGCAGTTACGACAGGTGGAACACTGAAGCTTTCTTT.

This clonotype showed up many times. The CDR3 DNA follows: TGTGCCAGCAGCTTAGTGAGCGGGGGGCCGTCGGAGACCCAGTACTTC. It is translated as CASSLVSGGPSETQYF. V usage is TRBV7-9 and J usage is TRBJ2-5; TRBD2 matches at 9 bases. V gave up 1 base and J gave up 5 bases; unmatched junction bases: 8. CDR1 SEHNR and CDR2 FQNEAQ come from the germline V gene (reference sequence). The CDR3 has 16 residues.

This clonotype was seen ten or more times. This chain connects TRBV7-2 to TRBJ2-3, with 7 bases that match TRBD2. The germline V gene encodes CDR1 SGHTA and CDR2 FQGNSA. The CDR3 contains 16 residues. Germline trimming cut 1 base from V and 3 bases from J; bases unmatched to any gene: 7. The CDR3 DNA reads as TGTGCCAGCAGCTTAGACACGCGGGGGAGGACAGATACGCAGTATTTT. This translates into CASSLDTRGRTDTQYF.

This clonotype was observed at least ten times. The chain carries TRBV25-1 and TRBJ2-3; either TRBD1 or TRBD2 may fit D (5 bases each). Trimming left V 5 bases short and J 0 bases short, with 12 bases between. CDR3 size: 15 residues. Germline CDR1 MGHDK, CDR2 SYGVNS. The CDR3 sequence: CASSIPGPSTDTQYF. As DNA, the CDR3 is TGTGCCAGCAGTATACCGGGACCGAGCACAGATACGCAGTATTTT.

This clonotype was observed a handful of times. This sequence joins TRBV29-1 and TRBJ1-1; TRBD1 is a possible D gene (6 bases). There are 11 residues in the CDR3. V dropped 4 bases and J dropped 7 bases, with 10 bases sitting between them. Germline values: CDR1 SQVTM, CDR2 ANQGSEA. The CDR3 loop reads CSVGTAGEAFF. CDR3 nucleotide sequence: TGCAGCGTTGGGACAGCGGGTGAAGCTTTCTTT.

This clonotype was picked up many times. The CDR3 protein is CASSLGGSGTSTDTQYF. In DNA form, the CDR3 reads TGCGCCAGCAGCTTGGGTGGTAGCGGGACTAGCACAGATACGCAGTATTTT. V and J are TRBV5-1 and TRBJ2-3, with TRBD2 identical over 8 bases. V lost 0 bases and J lost 0; bases outside the gene matches: 6. The CDR3 runs to 17 residues. Germline CDR1 reads SGHRS; CDR2 reads YFSETQ. Together with reference TRBV5-1 and TRBJ2-3, the CDR3 gives the full variable domain: KAGVTQTPRYLIKTRGQQVTLSCSPISGHRSVSWYQQTPGQGLQFLFEYFSETQRNKGNFPGRFSGRQFSNSRSEMNVSTLELGDSALYLCASSLGGSGTSTDTQYFGPGTRLTVL.

This clonotype was recorded at least ten times. The genes are TRBV5-1 and TRBJ2-1; 9 bases are shared with TRBD2. CDR1 is SGHRS, CDR2 YFSETQ, per germline. V was pared by 1 base and J by 6 bases, with 8 bases of the junction left unmatched. This CDR3 has 16 amino acids. Written as DNA, the CDR3 is TGCGCCAGCAGCTTGACGGGAGCGGGGGGAATCAATGAGCAGTTCTTC. It codes for CASSLTGAGGINEQFF.